Following are 28 T cell receptor beta chains from one sample sequenced in a study of blood T cell repertoires in COVID-19. Generated by immunoSEQ multiplex PCR, the TCRdb table keeps only in-frame clones and is missing some. Altogether about 250,000 clones are present, 75% to 85% being singletons, with the ten largest covering over 4.5%. The sample taken for sequencing was peripheral blood. These receptors originate from a human donor in a cohort sampled during active COVID-19.

This clone was detected a few times. The chain recombines TRBV6-5 with TRBJ1-2; D is uncertain. Germline assignment: CDR1 MNHEY and CDR2 SVGAGI. This CDR3 comprises 14 residues. V was cut by 2 bases and J by 11 bases, with 18 bases left in between. Here the CDR3 DNA reads TGTGCCAGCAGTTACGATGGCATCCGTGGGAGTTACACCTTC. Translating gives CASSYDGIRGSYTF.

The chain employs TRBV5-1 and TRBJ2-1, with 10 bases matching TRBD2. Trimming took 3 bases from V and 8 from J; bases not matched to a gene: 5. The CDR3 loop spans 14 amino acids. Looked up from germline, CDR1 is SGHRS and CDR2 is YFSETQ. The CDR3 protein is CASSSTSGIDEQFF. The DNA for the CDR3 is TGCGCCAGCAGCTCCACTAGCGGGATCGATGAGCAGTTCTTC.

V is TRBV27 and J is TRBJ1-2; maybe TRBD1 (6 bases). This CDR3 region has 15 residues. Germline V gene lookup returns CDR1 MNHEY and CDR2 SMNVEV (reference sequence). Between the trimmed V and J ends, which lost 4 bases and 4 bases, there was a span of 16 bases. The CDR3 is CASSSLPGQFYGYTF. CDR3 bases: TGTGCCAGCAGTTCACTCCCCGGACAGTTCTATGGCTACACCTTC.

The rearrangement uses TRBV7-9 and TRBJ2-2; 8 bases are shared with TRBD2. V lost 5 bases to trimming and J lost 4 bases; unmatched junction nucleotides: 9. The V gene's germline CDR1 is SEHNR and CDR2 FQNEAQ (reference sequence). The CDR3 has 16 residues. The CDR3 region is CASSRSDGGGTGELFF. The DNA of the CDR3 is TGTGCCAGCAGCCGTTCGGACGGGGGGGGCACCGGGGAGCTGTTTTTT.

This clone was detected once. The rearrangement joins TRBV24-1 to TRBJ2-5; 9 bases map to TRBD2. Germline V gene sequence: CDR1 KGHDR, CDR2 SFDVKD. Losses at the gene ends were 5 bases for V and 3 bases for J; bases not matched to a gene: 9. The CDR3 totals 16 residues. CDR3 sequence: CATSGLAGFGEETQYF. For the CDR3, the DNA is TGTGCCACCAGTGGGCTAGCGGGATTCGGGGAAGAGACCCAGTACTTC.

The chain combines TRBV2 with TRBJ2-3; unclear D gene. CDR1 is SNHLY and CDR2 is FYNNEI in the germline V gene. The CDR3 length is 14 residues. Between the trimmed V and J ends, which lost 3 bases and 2 bases, there was a span of 9 bases. The CDR3 protein is CASSESQDTDTQYF. The CDR3 bases are TGTGCCAGCAGTGAGAGTCAGGACACAGATACGCAGTATTTT.

V is TRBV19 and J is TRBJ1-1, with TRBD1 as a possible D gene (5 bases). The length of the CDR3 is 14 residues. Trimming removed 5 bases from V and 5 bases from J, with 15 bases in between. Germline V gene data show CDR1 as LNHDA and CDR2 as SQIVND (reference sequence). The CDR3 DNA is TGTGCCAGTAGTGCGGGACTCAAGGGGACTGAAGCTTTCTTT. This gives the protein CASSAGLKGTEAFF.

The chain couples TRBV10-3 to TRBJ2-5; TRBD2 matches 11 bases. Germline V gene sequence: CDR1 ENHRY, CDR2 SYGVKD. J gave up 5 bases and V 10 bases, and 9 bases lay outside the gene matches. This CDR3 has 14 residues. For the CDR3, the DNA is TGTGCCACCCAGACTAGCGGGGTTGCGGAGACCCAGTACTTC. Translating gives CATQTSGVAETQYF.

The chain joins TRBV7-9 to TRBJ2-3; possibly TRBD1 for D (5 bases). V was shortened by 2 bases and J by 3 bases, with 9 bases between the two germline ends. The CDR3 runs to 14 residues. Germline V CDR1 and CDR2: SEHNR, FQNEAQ (reference sequence). As DNA, the CDR3 is TGTGCCAGCAGCTTAACCAGGGCTACAGATACGCAGTATTTT. This gives the protein CASSLTRATDTQYF.

In the case of this clone: Other DNA sequences in the same sample also yield this CDR3. The chain links TRBV11-2 to TRBJ2-7; maybe TRBD1 (6 bases). The CDR3 runs to 12 residues. Per the germline V gene, CDR1 is SGHAT and CDR2 is FQNNGV. The ends were cut back, 3 bases at V and 4 bases at J, with 7 bases in the middle. The CDR3, as DNA: TGTGCCAGCAGCTTGCAGGGGTACGAGCAGTACTTC. As protein: CASSLQGYEQYF.

The chain carries TRBV2 and TRBJ1-6; TRBD1 agrees at 7 bases. CDR1 SNHLY and CDR2 FYNNEI come from the germline V gene. The CDR3 has 15 residues. The V and J ends lost 2 bases and 7 bases, in that order; junction bases with no gene match: 5. CDR3 region: CASSEPTGRNSPLHF. In nucleotides, the CDR3 is TGTGCCAGCAGTGAACCGACAGGGAGAAATTCACCCCTCCACTTT.

The chain recombines TRBV4-1 with TRBJ1-2, with D unclear. Germline V CDR1 and CDR2: MGHRA, YSYEKL. The CDR3 is 15 residues long. Trimming removed 0 bases at V and 2 bases at J, with 10 bases between. The CDR3 loop reads CASSQDYGINYGYTF. Here the CDR3 DNA reads TGCGCCAGCAGCCAAGATTACGGGATAAACTATGGCTACACCTTC.

The chain is built from TRBV10-2 and TRBJ1-5; D call uncertain. Germline V gene data show CDR1 as WSHSY and CDR2 as SAAADI. V was cut by 8 bases and J by 7 bases, with 15 bases left in between. CDR3 size: 13 residues. Here the CDR3 reads CASQGLPGQPQHF. The CDR3 DNA reads TGCGCCAGCCAAGGACTTCCGGGCCAGCCCCAGCATTTT.

This chain joins TRBV11-2 and TRBJ1-6; TRBD1 matches at 9 bases. V trimming: 1 base; J trimming: 3 bases; junction bases outside the gene matches: 4. Germline V gene lookup returns CDR1 SGHAT and CDR2 FQNNGV. This CDR3 is 17 amino acids long. In DNA form, the CDR3 reads TGTGCCAGCAGCTTAGGGGGACAGGGACTCTATAATTCACCCCTCCACTTT. Translation: CASSLGGQGLYNSPLHF.

The J gene is TRBJ2-7, the V gene TRBV7-2; 11 bases agree with TRBD1. V was pared by 3 bases and J by 6 bases, with 4 bases of the junction left unmatched. CDR3 length: 14 residues. Germline loops: CDR1 SGHTA, CDR2 FQGNSA. The CDR3 DNA sequence: TGTGCCAGCAGCTTTGGACAGGGGGCTTTCGAGCAGTACTTC. Its protein product is CASSFGQGAFEQYF.

About this clone itself: In the same sample, other DNA sequences code for this CDR3. The chain has TRBV7-9 and TRBJ1-2; TRBD1 matches 7 bases. Trimming cost V 6 bases and J 2 bases; bases outside gene matches: 6. This CDR3 is 14 amino acids long. Germline V gene data show CDR1 as SEHNR and CDR2 as FQNEAQ (reference sequence). CDR3 sequence: CASRRQGLNYGYTF. The CDR3 nucleotides are TGTGCCAGCAGACGACAGGGTCTAAACTATGGCTACACCTTC.

This chain uses TRBV10-1 with TRBJ2-1; maybe TRBD2 (6 bases). The V end was cut by 3 bases, the J end by 3 bases, with 9 bases between. Looked up from germline, CDR1 is WNHNN and CDR2 is SYGVQD (reference sequence). CDR3 length equals 14 residues. CDR3 nucleotide sequence: TGCGCCAGCAGTGATCCGGGGGACTACAATGAGCAGTTCTTC. Its protein is CASSDPGDYNEQFF.

In nucleotides, the CDR3 is TGCGCCAGCACTCCTGACGTGGGGGGGTACAATGAGCAGTTCTTC. As protein: CASTPDVGGYNEQFF. The J gene is TRBJ2-1, the V gene TRBV5-1, with TRBD2 identical over 7 bases. Per germline, CDR1 SGHRS and CDR2 YFSETQ. There are 15 residues in the CDR3. Trimming removed 6 bases from V and 4 bases from J; junction bases left unmatched: 10.

The chain employs TRBV3-1 (or the pseudogene TRBV3-2) and TRBJ1-4; 7 bases line up with TRBD1. Germline trimming cut 2 bases from V and 5 bases from J; bases unmatched to any gene: 8. CDR1 and CDR2 (germline): LGHDT, YNNKEL (reference sequence). CDR3 size: 16 residues. The CDR3 nucleotides read TGTGCCAGCAGCCAAAATTTAGGGACAGTAAATGAAAAACTGTTTTTT. It yields the protein CASSQNLGTVNEKLFF.

This chain uses TRBV7-9 with TRBJ2-7; possible D gene TRBD2, 5 bases. CDR1 and CDR2 (germline): SEHNR, FQNEAQ (reference sequence). Deletions cut 1 base from V and 6 bases from J, with 13 bases between. This CDR3 contains 14 residues. The CDR3 protein is CASSLERLAGEQYF. For the CDR3, the DNA is TGTGCCAGCAGCTTAGAGCGGCTAGCAGGCGAGCAGTACTTC.

The chain is built from TRBV19 and TRBJ2-5, with a tentative D call TRBD2 (5 bases). The CDR3 spans 14 residues. The germline gives CDR1 LNHDA, CDR2 SQIVND (reference sequence). V lost 9 bases and J lost 5, with 19 bases in between. CDR3 DNA sequence: TGTGCCAGCCGGGGAACTGCCAGTGGGGAGACCCAGTACTTC. Translation: CASRGTASGETQYF.

The V and J genes are TRBV3-1 (or the pseudogene TRBV3-2) and TRBJ2-7; D call uncertain. V dropped 0 bases and J dropped 1 base, with 13 bases sitting between them. Germline V CDR1 and CDR2: LGHDT, YNNKEL (reference sequence). This CDR3 comprises 16 residues. The CDR3 bases are TGTGCCAGCAGCCAAGATTGGGCCTCATCTTCCTACGAGCAGTACTTC. Amino acid sequence: CASSQDWASSSYEQYF.

This rearrangement joins TRBV6-5 to TRBJ1-1; 10 bases match TRBD1. The CDR3 is 14 residues long. The V segment lost 11 bases and the J segment 1 base; nucleotides outside the gene matches: 7. Looked up from germline, CDR1 is MNHEY and CDR2 is SVGAGI. CDR3 coding DNA: TGTGCCGGCGACAGGGGGCTGGGGAACACTGAAGCTTTCTTT. Translated: CAGDRGLGNTEAFF.

This clone has ten or more counts. The chain employs TRBV6-5 and TRBJ2-1; TRBD2 agrees at 13 bases. This CDR3 is built from 15 residues. The germline V gene encodes CDR1 MNHEY and CDR2 SVGAGI. The V and J ends lost 4 bases and 5 bases, in that order; junction bases with no gene match: 2. The CDR3 DNA reads TGTGCCAGCAGTTTCGGGACTAGCGGGGACAATGAGCAGTTCTTC. Residues: CASSFGTSGDNEQFF.

The chain carries TRBV19 and TRBJ1-5; tentatively, D is TRBD1 (5 bases). CDR1 is LNHDA, CDR2 SQIVND, per germline (reference sequence). Deletions cut 8 bases from V and 4 bases from J, with 12 bases between. This CDR3 region has 13 residues. CDR3 sequence: CASDDSLNQPQHF. CDR3 DNA: TGTGCCAGTGACGACAGCCTTAATCAGCCCCAGCATTTT.

This CDR3 reads CASRLTGVNQPQHF. The CDR3 nucleotides read TGCGCCAGCAGGCTGACAGGGGTCAATCAGCCCCAGCATTTT. The J gene is TRBJ1-5, the V gene TRBV10-2; 8 bases are shared with TRBD1. Germline V gene data show CDR1 as WSHSY and CDR2 as SAAADI. The junction had 4 bases not matched to a gene; V was cut back by 6 bases and J by 3 bases. The CDR3 runs 14 residues.

The chain combines TRBV6-5 with TRBJ1-2, with TRBD1 identical over 8 bases. Germline assignment: CDR1 MNHEY and CDR2 SVGAGI. This CDR3 is built from 13 residues. The V and J ends lost 9 bases and 4 bases, in that order; junction bases with no gene match: 7. The CDR3 loop is CASVRGPSYGYTF. The CDR3 bases are TGTGCCAGTGTCAGGGGGCCCAGCTATGGCTACACCTTC.

This chain joins TRBV19 and TRBJ2-5; D is possibly TRBD1 (5 bases). Germline lookup yields CDR1 LNHDA and CDR2 SQIVND (reference sequence). V was trimmed by 3 bases and J by 0 bases, leaving 11 bases between them. The CDR3 spans 15 residues. The CDR3 DNA follows: TGTGCCAGTAGTATCAGGGCTATGTACCAAGAGACCCAGTACTTC. It translates to CASSIRAMYQETQYF.